The clone carrying this TCR beta chain was found a few times. Its matching antigen is unknown. Reverse transcribing all isolated RNA meant expressed TCRB transcripts were sequenced. TCRdb's table, derived via immunoSEQ multiplex PCR, lists solely in-frame clones and lacks some. The data hold fewer than 900,000 clones, with 15% to 20% observed a single time. The data are from a study of beta chain features in type 1 diabetes. The wider study: Similarity in age, gender and cell yields was seen between patients and healthy donors. The study examined 90 million to 130 million sorted cells across all samples.

Germline CDR1 reads MNHEY; CDR2 reads SMNVEV (reference sequence). The CDR3 sequence is 13 residues long. Findings and limits, study-wide: Moderate yet significant TCRB CDR3 shortening was seen in Type 1 diabetes patients in all four CD4+ subsets.

Sorting with CD45RO/CCR7/CD25/CD127/CD95/CD27 yielded naive, central memory, regulatory and stem-like memory CD4+ cells. The sample taken for sequencing was naive CD4+ T cells from blood. The genes are TRBV27 and TRBJ2-7; 10 nucleotides match TRBD1. The sequence came from a young woman in good health. Written as DNA, the CDR3 is TGTGACCACTCGGGGACAGGGGCCTACGAGCAGTACTTC. Its protein product is CDHSGTGAYEQYF.